One sample yielded the 14 T cell receptor beta chains listed below, sequenced in a study of tissue T cells after allogeneic stem cell transplantation. Time point here: mouse harvest day 14 after allogeneic transplant. Tail vein injection delivered 10^7 T-cell-depleted bone marrow cells and 10^6 splenic CD5+ T cells. Data came from immunoSEQ multiplex PCR; TCRdb stores just in-frame clones and leaves some out. The top ten clones hold around 28% of a sample with around 3,100 clones, about 50% of them seen once. The sample consisted of lymph node tissue. Receptor source: a female BALB/c mouse given C57BL/6 T cells with graft-versus-host disease after an allogeneic hematopoietic cell transplant.

As regards this clone: Germline and genes: mouse. The CDR3 goes on 1 residue after the read ends, and that part is filled in from the germline J gene. This chain links TRBV26 with TRBJ2-5, with 9 bases matching TRBD2. This CDR3 has 15 residues. Germline CDR1 reads KGHPV; CDR2 reads FQNQEV (reference sequence). V trimming: 3 bases; J trimming: 1 base; junction bases outside the gene matches: 2. The CDR3 bases that were read are TGTGCCAGCAGTCTCCGACTGGGGGACCAAGACACCCAGTAC. Translation gives CASSLRLGDQDTQY. The full CDR3 reads CASSLRLGDQDTQYF.

This clone appeared a single time. Germline and genes: mouse. The read terminates 1 residue ahead of where the CDR3 ends, so the germline J gene completes it. The gene calls are TRBV3 and TRBJ2-4; D is uncertain. Germline V lookup: CDR1 SNHLY, CDR2 FYNGKV (reference sequence). V was trimmed by 2 bases and J by 0 bases, leaving 6 bases between them. The CDR3 totals 14 residues. CDR3 sequence reads: CASSLFGSQNTLYF. CDR3 DNA (partial): TGTGCCAGCAGCTTATTCGGTAGTCAAAACACCTTGTAC.

Remarks on this clone: Gene names are the mouse ones. The read comes to an end 1 residue before the CDR3 does, leaving the germline J gene to fill in the end. The chain recombines TRBV16 with TRBJ2-3; D may correspond to TRBD1 or TRBD2 (7 bases each). Deletions cut 1 base from V and 0 bases from J, with 11 bases between. The CDR3 contains 16 residues. The germline CDR1 and CDR2 sequences are SGHSA and FRNQAP. The CDR3 sequence is CASSLAGGGSAETLYF. Partial CDR3 DNA: TGTGCAAGCAGCTTAGCAGGGGGGGGTAGTGCAGAAACGCTGTAT.

This clone has more than one count but fewer than ten. Gene labels here are mouse ones. The CDR3 is cut off 1 residue early in the read; its end comes from the germline J gene. The chain carries TRBV26 and TRBJ2-3; D gene uncertain. Trimming took off 2 bases at V and 4 bases at J, with 10 bases between the two ends. This CDR3 comprises 14 residues. The germline V gene has CDR1 KGHPV and CDR2 FQNQEV (reference sequence). CDR3 residues: CASSLGQVSETLYF. The sequenced CDR3 bases are TGTGCCAGCAGTCTGGGGCAGGTCTCAGAAACGCTGTAT.

This clone was seen more than once but under ten times. Mouse germline and gene names are used. The CDR3 goes on 1 residue after the read ends, and that part is filled in from the germline J gene. J is TRBJ2-7 and V is TRBV16; 10 bases align to TRBD2. The CDR3 runs 14 residues. CDR1 SGHSA and CDR2 FRNQAP come from the germline V gene. The junction had 3 bases not matched to a gene; V was cut back by 2 bases and J by 5 bases. CDR3 protein: CASSLSGGAHEQYF. CDR3 DNA, as far as it was read: TGTGCAAGCAGCTTATCTGGGGGGGCGCATGAACAGTAC.

About this clone itself: Gene and germline names: mouse. The CDR3 is cut off 1 residue early in the read; its end comes from the germline J gene. The gene calls are TRBV19 and TRBJ2-7, with TRBD1 as a possible D gene (5 bases). The CDR3 is made up of 13 amino acids. Trimming stripped 5 bases from V and 0 bases from J, with 9 bases between. Germline V gives CDR1 FNHDT, CDR2 SITEND (reference sequence). The CDR3 is CASSRQSSYEQYF. Partial CDR3 DNA: TGTGCCAGCAGCCGACAGAGCTCCTATGAACAGTAC.

As for this clone: Gene names and germline refer to mouse. CDR3 in amino acids: CASSQDRDYEQYF. The covered CDR3 bases are TGTGCCAGCAGCCAAGATCGGGACTATGAACAGTAC. The chain links TRBV13-1 to TRBJ2-7; D uncertain. Read sequence stops 1 residue before the CDR3 end, and the germline J gene provides the missing end. Germline V CDR1 and CDR2: NSHNY, SYGAGN. CDR3 size: 13 residues. Trimming took 5 bases from V and 3 from J, leaving 12 bases between them.

Only a few counts were recorded for this clone. Genes and germline are mouse. CDR3: CASSLLGGGYEQYF. The CDR3 DNA, read in part, is TGTGCCAGCAGTCTGCTGGGGGGCGGATATGAACAGTAC. This rearrangement joins TRBV26 to TRBJ2-7, with 8 bases fitting TRBD2. Read coverage stops 1 residue before the CDR3 terminus; the germline J gene supplies the remainder. J was trimmed by 4 bases and V by 2 bases; bases with no gene match: 4. From germline, CDR1 is KGHPV and CDR2 FQNQEV (reference sequence). This CDR3 is 14 amino acids long.

With respect to this clone: Gene names denote mouse genes. The observed sequence ends 1 residue before the CDR3 terminus, with the missing tail filled in from the germline J gene. The chain is built from TRBV13-3 and TRBJ2-4, with D unresolved. This CDR3 is 13 amino acids long. V lost 2 bases to trimming and J lost 0 bases, with 4 bases between them. Germline V gene sequence: CDR1 NNHDY, CDR2 SYVADS. CDR3 bases read: TGTGCCAGCAGTGACTATAGTCAAAACACCTTGTAC. Translating gives CASSDYSQNTLY. The full-length CDR3 reads as CASSDYSQNTLYF.

Of note for this clone: All gene names here are mouse names. The sequenced fragment ends 1 residue before the CDR3 boundary, so the rest is inferred from the germline J gene. The V call is TRBV16, the J call TRBJ1-4; the match to TRBD1 covers 8 bases. Unmatched junction bases numbered 2, after V lost 1 base and J lost 4 bases. CDR3 length: 15 residues. Germline CDR1 is SGHSA and CDR2 is FRNQAP. This CDR3 reads CASSLGGTGNERLFF. The covered CDR3 bases are TGTGCAAGCAGCTTAGGGGGGACAGGCAACGAAAGATTATTT. The full variable domain, rest sourced from reference TRBV16 and TRBJ1-4, is NAGVIQTPRHKVTGKGQEATLWCEPISGHSAVFWYRQTIVQGLEFLTYFRNQAPIDDSGMPKERFSAQMPNQSHSTLKIQSTQPQDSAVYLCASSLGGTGNERLFFGHGTKLSVL.

This clone came up a few times. Mouse germline and gene names are used. The read terminates 1 residue ahead of where the CDR3 ends, so the germline J gene completes it. This rearrangement joins TRBV26 to TRBJ1-1; possibly TRBD1 for D (6 bases). V lost 2 bases to trimming and J lost 4 bases, with 8 bases between them. Germline assignment: CDR1 KGHPV and CDR2 FQNQEV (reference sequence). This CDR3 has 13 residues. The part of the CDR3 DNA that was read is TGTGCCAGCAGTCTGATGGGGGCCACAGAAGTCTTC. Its protein is CASSLMGATEVF. The full-length CDR3 reads as CASSLMGATEVFF.

In the case of this clone: The genes are named according to mouse. The CDR3 is cut off 1 residue early in the read; its end comes from the germline J gene. V usage is TRBV15 and J usage is TRBJ1-1; 10 bases fit TRBD1. Germline CDR1 reads SGHND; CDR2 reads FRSKSL. After removal of 6 bases from V and 8 bases from J, the junction contained 0 bases not matched to a gene. The CDR3 contains 11 residues. CDR3 region: CASRTGGEVFF. The covered CDR3 bases are TGTGCCAGCAGGACAGGGGGCGAAGTCTTC.

With respect to this clone: Each gene name is a mouse one. The CDR3 goes on 1 residue after the read ends, and that part is filled in from the germline J gene. V gene TRBV21 combines with J gene TRBJ1-2, with D unresolved. TRBV21 is filed as an ORF, its function uncertain. The CDR3 extends over 11 amino acids. V lost 3 bases, J lost 5 bases, and 4 bases lay in between. CDR3 region: CASSQGSDYTF. CDR3 bases read: TGTGCTAGCAGTCAGGGATCCGACTACACC.

Comment on this clone: The gene symbols are mouse symbols. The read ends 1 residue before the CDR3 terminus; that terminus is restored from the germline J gene. The rearrangement joins TRBV15 to TRBJ2-1; 11 bases match TRBD2. Germline V gene data show CDR1 as SGHND and CDR2 as FRSKSL. There are 14 residues in the CDR3. Trimming removed 5 bases from V and 7 bases from J; junction bases left unmatched: 4. The DNA read from the CDR3 is TGTGCCAGCAGTCTACTGGGGGGGCGGGCTGAGCAGTTC. Protein sequence: CASSLLGGRAEQF. The full CDR3 protein reads CASSLLGGRAEQFF. The variable domain in full, completed from reference TRBV15 and TRBJ2-1, reads DAGVTQTPRHEVAEKGQTIILKCEPVSGHNDLFWYRQTKIQGLELLSYFRSKSLMEDGGAFKDRFKAEMLNSSFSTLKIQPTEPKDSAVYLCASSLLGGRAEQFFGPGTRLTVL.